This TCR beta chain is drawn from a study of T cell changes during pregnancy in multiple sclerosis. Libraries were prepared by immunoSEQ multiplex PCR; TCRdb keeps only in-frame clonotypes and omits some of them. This table holds 79,000 or so clones, about nine tenths found once. Germline V gene data show CDR1 as SGHDT and CDR2 as YYEEEE. Trimming removed 4 bases at V and 6 bases at J, with 11 bases between. There are 13 residues in the CDR3. The source is a female donor with multiple sclerosis, enrolled in a pregnancy study. The J gene is TRBJ2-1, the V gene TRBV5-6; the D is unclear. The sample here was peripheral blood, taken before pregnancy. In DNA, the CDR3 is TGTGCCAGCAGCCCGTATTTTAGCAATGAGCAGTTCTTC. It codes for CASSPYFSNEQFF.